What follows are 6 T cell receptor beta chains derived from one specimen sequenced in a study of OX40 agonist ivuxolimab in advanced cancers. Only in-frame clones appear in the TCRdb table, and some are missing; sequencing was by immunoSEQ multiplex PCR. This sample has approximately 49,000 clones, with around 85% found just once. The starting material was CD4+ or CD8+ T cells sorted from blood, obtained in a trial of the OX40 agonist ivuxolimab. The receptors were gathered from an adult with an advanced solid tumor such as melanoma, head and neck, liver or kidney cancer.

The J gene is TRBJ2-7, the V gene TRBV4-3; D could derive from TRBD1 or TRBD2 (5 bases each). CDR3 size: 14 residues. CDR1 is LGHNA and CDR2 is YSLEER in the germline V gene. Trimming took 0 bases from V and 2 from J, leaving 8 bases between them. The CDR3 DNA is TGCGCCAGCAGCCAAGATCTGGGGGCCTACGAGCAGTACTTC. Translation: CASSQDLGAYEQYF.

In its sample, this clone was seen a few times. This chain uses TRBV9 with TRBJ1-5, with D maybe TRBD1 (5 bases). The CDR3 runs 14 residues. V was cut by 3 bases and J by 0 bases, with 7 bases left in between. CDR1 SGDLS and CDR2 YYNGEE come from the germline V gene. The DNA of the CDR3 is TGTGCCAGCAGCGGGGGGTATAGCAATCAGCCCCAGCATTTT. It specifies CASSGGYSNQPQHF.

The chain joins TRBV6-5 to TRBJ1-1; D is undetermined. CDR1 is MNHEY, CDR2 SVGAGI, per germline. This CDR3 region has 15 residues. The germline V and J ends were trimmed by 6 bases and 0 bases, with 14 bases remaining between them. The CDR3 DNA follows: TGTGCCAGCAGCCCAGGCGGTAGGATGAACACTGAAGCTTTCTTT. It yields the protein CASSPGGRMNTEAFF.

The chain combines TRBV7-3 with TRBJ2-2; no firm D call. The CDR3 is made up of 14 amino acids. Germline assignment: CDR1 SGHTA and CDR2 FQGTGA. V lost 5 bases and J lost 4, with 11 bases in between. In nucleotides, the CDR3 is TGTGCCAGCAGCGATCTTACAAGCACCGGGGAGCTGTTTTTT. Translation gives CASSDLTSTGELFF.

The chain uses TRBV11-2 and TRBJ1-6; a possible D gene is TRBD1 (5 bases). The CDR3 extends over 17 amino acids. With 5 bases removed from V and 0 bases from J, the gap between germline ends came to 14 bases. The germline V gene encodes CDR1 SGHAT and CDR2 FQNNGV. CDR3 region: CASSLWGTPSYNSPLHF. CDR3 DNA: TGTGCCAGCAGCCTGTGGGGGACCCCCTCCTATAATTCACCCCTCCACTTT.

The genes are TRBV28 and TRBJ1-6; D unresolved. Trimming took off 5 bases at V and 8 bases at J, with 10 bases between the two ends. Germline V CDR1 and CDR2: MDHEN, SYDVKM. The CDR3 is 13 amino acids. CDR3: CASSQQRYSPLHF. DNA for the CDR3: TGTGCCAGCAGTCAACAGCGGTATTCACCCCTCCACTTT.